The clone carrying this TCR beta chain was recorded many times. Its antigen remains unknown. The data were obtained in a study of T cells in Graves' hyperthyroidism and ophthalmopathy. CDR3 length: 14 amino acids. Germline V gene lookup returns CDR1 SGHTA and CDR2 FQGTGA. Trimming pared 5 bases from V and 0 bases from J, leaving 9 bases between. Findings and limits, study-wide: Blood also showed most of the thyroid clonotypes that were expanded above 0.001. Ophthalmopathy prediction by the model preceded onset by a median roughly 6.3 months.

Template material for amplifying TCR beta CDR3 regions consisted of RNA transcripts. Researchers ran a first-round RT-PCR on the TCR CDR3 using the HTBI primer set. MiXCR, applied by TCRdb to the multiplex PCR reads, yields one record per CDR3 protein. The sample carries a few hundred thousand distinct CDR3 sequences, around 20% recorded once. The V and J genes are TRBV7-3 and TRBJ2-3; D call uncertain. Sequencing input: blood. This clonotype was sampled from a man aged 50-59 years with Graves' ophthalmopathy. The CDR3 sequence: CASSPTSSTDTQYF. CDR3 nucleotides: TGTGCCAGCAGCCCGACATCTAGCACAGATACGCAGTATTTT. The full variable domain, its missing parts supplied by reference TRBV7-3 and TRBJ2-3, is GAGVSQTPSNKVTEKGKYVELRCDPISGHTALYWYRQSLGQGPEFLIYFQGTGAADDSGLPNDRFFAVRPEGSVSTLKIQRTERGDSAVYLCASSPTSSTDTQYFGPGTRLTVL.